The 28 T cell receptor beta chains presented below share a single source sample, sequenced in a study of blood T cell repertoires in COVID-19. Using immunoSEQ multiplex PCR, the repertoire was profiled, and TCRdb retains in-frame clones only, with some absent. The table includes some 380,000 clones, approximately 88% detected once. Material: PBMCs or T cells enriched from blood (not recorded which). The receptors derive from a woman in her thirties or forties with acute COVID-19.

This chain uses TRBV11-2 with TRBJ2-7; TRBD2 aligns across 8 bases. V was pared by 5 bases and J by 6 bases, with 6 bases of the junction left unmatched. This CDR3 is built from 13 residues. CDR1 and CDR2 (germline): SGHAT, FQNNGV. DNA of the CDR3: TGTGCCAGCAGCCAGAGACTAGCGCCCGAGCAGTACTTC. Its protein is CASSQRLAPEQYF.

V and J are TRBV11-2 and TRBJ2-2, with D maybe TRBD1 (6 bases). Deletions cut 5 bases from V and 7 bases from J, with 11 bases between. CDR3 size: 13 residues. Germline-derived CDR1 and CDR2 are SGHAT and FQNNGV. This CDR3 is CASSGQRDGELFF. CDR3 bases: TGTGCCAGCAGCGGACAGAGAGACGGGGAGCTGTTTTTT.

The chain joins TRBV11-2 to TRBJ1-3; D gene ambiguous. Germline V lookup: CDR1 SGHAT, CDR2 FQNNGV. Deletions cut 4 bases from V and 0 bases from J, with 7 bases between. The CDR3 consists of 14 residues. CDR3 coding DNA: TGTGCCAGCAGCTCACTGTACTCTGGAAACACCATATATTTT. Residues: CASSSLYSGNTIYF.

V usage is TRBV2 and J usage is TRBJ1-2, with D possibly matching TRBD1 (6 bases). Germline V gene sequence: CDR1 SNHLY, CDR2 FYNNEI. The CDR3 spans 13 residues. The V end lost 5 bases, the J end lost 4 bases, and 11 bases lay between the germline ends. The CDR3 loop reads CASSRDTTYGYTF. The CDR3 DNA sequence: TGTGCCAGCAGTAGGGACACCACCTATGGCTACACCTTC.

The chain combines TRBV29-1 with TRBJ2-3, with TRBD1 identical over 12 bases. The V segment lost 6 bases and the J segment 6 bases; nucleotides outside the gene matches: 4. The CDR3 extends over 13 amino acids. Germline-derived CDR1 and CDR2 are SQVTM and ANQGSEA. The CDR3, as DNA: TGCAGCGTGGGGACAGGGGGCGCGGATACGCAGTATTTT. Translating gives CSVGTGGADTQYF.

The CDR3 coding sequence is TGTGCCAGCTCAGACAGGGGCCAAAACACTGAAGCTTTCTTT. This gives the protein CASSDRGQNTEAFF. This chain links TRBV18 with TRBJ1-1; 8 bases are a match to TRBD1. The J segment lost 2 bases and the V segment lost 5 bases, leaving 4 bases of the junction unmatched. The germline V gene encodes CDR1 KGHSH and CDR2 LQKENI. The CDR3 totals 14 residues.

This chain's CDR3 is CASSLAGRVGNTIYF. In nucleotides, the CDR3 is TGCGCCAGCAGCTTGGCAGGCAGGGTTGGAAACACCATATATTTT. V gene TRBV5-1 combines with J gene TRBJ1-3; tentatively, D is TRBD1 (5 bases). The V end was cut by 0 bases, the J end by 3 bases, with 10 bases between. Germline V gives CDR1 SGHRS, CDR2 YFSETQ. The CDR3 contains 15 residues.

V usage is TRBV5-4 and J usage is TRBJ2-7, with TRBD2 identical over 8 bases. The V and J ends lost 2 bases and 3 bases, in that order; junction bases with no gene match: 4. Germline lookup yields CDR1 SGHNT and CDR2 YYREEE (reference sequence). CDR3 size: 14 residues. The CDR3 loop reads CASSLGTSLYEQYF. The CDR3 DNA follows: TGTGCCAGCAGCTTAGGGACTAGTCTCTACGAGCAGTACTTC.

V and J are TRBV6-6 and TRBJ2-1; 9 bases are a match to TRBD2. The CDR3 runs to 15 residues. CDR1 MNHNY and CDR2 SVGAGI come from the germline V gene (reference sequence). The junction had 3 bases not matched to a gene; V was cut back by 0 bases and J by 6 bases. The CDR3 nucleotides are TGTGCCAGCAGTTACTCGACTAGCGGTATCAATGAGCAGTTCTTC. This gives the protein CASSYSTSGINEQFF.

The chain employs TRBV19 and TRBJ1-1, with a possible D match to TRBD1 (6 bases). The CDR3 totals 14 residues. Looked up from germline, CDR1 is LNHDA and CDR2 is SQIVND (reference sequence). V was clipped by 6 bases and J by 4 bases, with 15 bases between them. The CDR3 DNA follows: TGTGCCAGTAGCCCCAGGGGAGTCGGCACTGAAGCTTTCTTT. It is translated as CASSPRGVGTEAFF.

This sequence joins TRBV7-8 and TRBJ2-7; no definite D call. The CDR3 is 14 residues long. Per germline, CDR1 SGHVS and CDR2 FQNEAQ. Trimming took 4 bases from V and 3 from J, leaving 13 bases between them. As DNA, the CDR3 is TGTGCCAGCAGCTCGATCTTGGGCAGCTACGAGCAGTACTTC. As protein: CASSSILGSYEQYF.

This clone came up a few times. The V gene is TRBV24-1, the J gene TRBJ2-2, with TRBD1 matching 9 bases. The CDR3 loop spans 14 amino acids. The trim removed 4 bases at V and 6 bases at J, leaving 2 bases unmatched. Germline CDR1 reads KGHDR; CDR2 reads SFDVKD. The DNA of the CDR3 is TGTGCCACCAGTGAAACAGGGGGCTCCGGGGAGCTGTTTTTT. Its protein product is CATSETGGSGELFF.

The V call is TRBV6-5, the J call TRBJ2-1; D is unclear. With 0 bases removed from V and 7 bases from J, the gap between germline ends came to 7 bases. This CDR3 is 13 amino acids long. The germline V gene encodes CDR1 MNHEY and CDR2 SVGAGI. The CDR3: CASSYSIRNEQFF. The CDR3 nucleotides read TGTGCCAGCAGTTACTCGATACGGAATGAGCAGTTCTTC.

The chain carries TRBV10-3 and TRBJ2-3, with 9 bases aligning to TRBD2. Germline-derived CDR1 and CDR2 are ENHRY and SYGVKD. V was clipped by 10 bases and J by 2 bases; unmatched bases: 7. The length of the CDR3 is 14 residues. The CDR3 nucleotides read TGTGCCACCTCCTTAGCGGGGGACACAGATACGCAGTATTTT. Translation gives CATSLAGDTDTQYF.

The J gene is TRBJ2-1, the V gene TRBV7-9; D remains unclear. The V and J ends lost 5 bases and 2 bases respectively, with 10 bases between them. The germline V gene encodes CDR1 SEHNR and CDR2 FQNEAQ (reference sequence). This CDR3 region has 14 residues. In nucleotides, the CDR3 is TGTGCCAGCAGCCGACTCCTTACCTACAATGAGCAGTTCTTC. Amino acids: CASSRLLTYNEQFF.

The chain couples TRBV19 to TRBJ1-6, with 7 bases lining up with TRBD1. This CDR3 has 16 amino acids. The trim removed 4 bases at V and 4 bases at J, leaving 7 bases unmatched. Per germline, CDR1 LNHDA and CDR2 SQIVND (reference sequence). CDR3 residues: CASSTSTGSYNSPLHF. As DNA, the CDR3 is TGTGCCAGTAGTACCTCGACAGGGAGTTATAATTCACCCCTCCACTTT.

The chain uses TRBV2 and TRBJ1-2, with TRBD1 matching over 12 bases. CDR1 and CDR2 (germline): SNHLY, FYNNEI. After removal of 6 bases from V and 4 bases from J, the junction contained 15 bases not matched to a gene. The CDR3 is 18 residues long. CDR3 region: CASRRAKGGQGATYGYTF. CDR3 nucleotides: TGTGCCAGCAGACGAGCTAAAGGGGGACAGGGGGCTACCTATGGCTACACCTTC.

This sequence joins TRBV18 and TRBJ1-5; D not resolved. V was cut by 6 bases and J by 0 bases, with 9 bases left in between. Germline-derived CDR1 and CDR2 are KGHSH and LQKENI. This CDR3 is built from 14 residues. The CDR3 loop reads CASSHGDSNQPQHF. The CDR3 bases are TGTGCCAGCTCCCACGGGGATAGCAATCAGCCCCAGCATTTT.

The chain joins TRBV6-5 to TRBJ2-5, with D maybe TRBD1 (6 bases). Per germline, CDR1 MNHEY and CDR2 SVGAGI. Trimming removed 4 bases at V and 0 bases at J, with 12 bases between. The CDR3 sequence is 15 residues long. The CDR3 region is CASSSTGGYQETQYF. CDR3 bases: TGTGCCAGCAGTTCGACAGGAGGCTACCAAGAGACCCAGTACTTC.

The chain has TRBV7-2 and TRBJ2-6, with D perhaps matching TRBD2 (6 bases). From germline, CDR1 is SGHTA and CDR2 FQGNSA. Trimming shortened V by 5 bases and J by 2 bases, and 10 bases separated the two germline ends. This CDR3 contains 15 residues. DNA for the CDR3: TGTGCCAGCAGCCTAGGAGGGACTGGGGCCAACGTCCTGACTTTC. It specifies CASSLGGTGANVLTF.

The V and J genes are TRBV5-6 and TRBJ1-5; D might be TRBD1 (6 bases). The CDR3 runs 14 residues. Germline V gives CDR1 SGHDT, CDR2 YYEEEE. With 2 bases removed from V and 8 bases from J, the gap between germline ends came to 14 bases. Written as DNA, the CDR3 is TGTGCCAGCAGCTTCTTGACAGGTATCGAGCCCCAGCATTTT. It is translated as CASSFLTGIEPQHF.

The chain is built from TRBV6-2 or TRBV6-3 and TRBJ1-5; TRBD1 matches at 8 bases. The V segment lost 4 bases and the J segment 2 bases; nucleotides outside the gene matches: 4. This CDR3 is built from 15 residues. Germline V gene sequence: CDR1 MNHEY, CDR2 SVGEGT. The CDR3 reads CASSSRGQGNQPQHF. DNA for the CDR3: TGTGCCAGCAGTTCAAGGGGACAGGGCAATCAGCCCCAGCATTTT.

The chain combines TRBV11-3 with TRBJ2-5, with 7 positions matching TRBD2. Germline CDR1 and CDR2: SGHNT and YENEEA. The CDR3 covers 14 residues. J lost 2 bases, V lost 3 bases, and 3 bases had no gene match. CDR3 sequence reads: CASSFGGNQETQYF. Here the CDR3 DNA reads TGTGCCAGCAGCTTCGGGGGGAATCAAGAGACCCAGTACTTC.

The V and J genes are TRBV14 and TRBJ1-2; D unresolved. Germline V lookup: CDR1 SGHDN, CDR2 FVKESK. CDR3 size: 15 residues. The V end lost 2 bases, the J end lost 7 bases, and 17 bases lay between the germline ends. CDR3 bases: TGTGCCAGCAGCCAATTTTCGGAGGGTGTGGCTGGCTACACCTTC. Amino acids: CASSQFSEGVAGYTF.

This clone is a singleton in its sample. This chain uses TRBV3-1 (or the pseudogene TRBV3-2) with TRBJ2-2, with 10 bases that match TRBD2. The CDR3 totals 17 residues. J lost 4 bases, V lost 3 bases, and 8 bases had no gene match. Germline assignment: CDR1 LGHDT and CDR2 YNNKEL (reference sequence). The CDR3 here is CASSQGSGGTSTGELFF. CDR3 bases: TGTGCCAGCAGCCAGGGTAGCGGGGGGACTTCCACCGGGGAGCTGTTTTTT.

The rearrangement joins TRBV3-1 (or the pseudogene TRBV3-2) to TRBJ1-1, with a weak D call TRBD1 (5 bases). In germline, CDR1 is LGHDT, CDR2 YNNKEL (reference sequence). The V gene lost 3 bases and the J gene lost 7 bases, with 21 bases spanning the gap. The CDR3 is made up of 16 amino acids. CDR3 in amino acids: CASSHITGRASHEAFF. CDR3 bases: TGTGCCAGCAGCCACATCACCGGCAGGGCCTCGCATGAAGCTTTCTTT.

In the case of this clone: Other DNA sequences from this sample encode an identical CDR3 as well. CDR3 protein: CASSLGGHGANVLTF. CDR3 DNA sequence: TGTGCCAGCAGCTTAGGAGGGCACGGGGCCAACGTCCTGACTTTC. The chain couples TRBV11-3 to TRBJ2-6; TRBD2 might be the D (5 bases). The CDR3 loop spans 15 amino acids. The germline V and J ends were trimmed by 1 base and 4 bases, with 8 bases remaining between them. From germline, CDR1 is SGHNT and CDR2 YENEEA.

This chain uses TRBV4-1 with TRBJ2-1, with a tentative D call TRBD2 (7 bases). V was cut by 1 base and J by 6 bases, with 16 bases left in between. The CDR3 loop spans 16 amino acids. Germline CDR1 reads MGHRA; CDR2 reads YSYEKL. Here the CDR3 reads CASSQVGGALRNEQFF. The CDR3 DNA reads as TGCGCCAGCAGCCAAGTAGGGGGGGCTCTTCGCAATGAGCAGTTCTTC.